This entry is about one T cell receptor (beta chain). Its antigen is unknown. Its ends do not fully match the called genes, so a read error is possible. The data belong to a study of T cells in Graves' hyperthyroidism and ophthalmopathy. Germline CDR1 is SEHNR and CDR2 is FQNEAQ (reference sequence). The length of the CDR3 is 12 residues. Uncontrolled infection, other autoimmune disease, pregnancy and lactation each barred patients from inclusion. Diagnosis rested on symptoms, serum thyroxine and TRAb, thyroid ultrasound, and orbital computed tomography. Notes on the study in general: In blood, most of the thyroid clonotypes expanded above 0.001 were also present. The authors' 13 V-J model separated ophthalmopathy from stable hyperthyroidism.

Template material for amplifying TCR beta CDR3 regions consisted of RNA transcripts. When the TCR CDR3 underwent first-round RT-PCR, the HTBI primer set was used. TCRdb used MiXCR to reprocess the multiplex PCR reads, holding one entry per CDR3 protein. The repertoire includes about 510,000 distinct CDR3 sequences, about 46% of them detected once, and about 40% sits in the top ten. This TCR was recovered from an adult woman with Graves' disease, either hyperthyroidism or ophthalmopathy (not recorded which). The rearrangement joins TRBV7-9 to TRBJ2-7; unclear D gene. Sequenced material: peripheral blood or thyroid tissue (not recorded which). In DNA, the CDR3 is TGCGCCAGCAGCAGAAACAGTGGCGAGCAGTACTTC. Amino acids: CASSRNSGEQYF.